This is a list of T cell receptor beta chains from one sample in a study of blood T cell repertoires in COVID-19. Data came from immunoSEQ multiplex PCR; TCRdb stores just in-frame clones and leaves some out. Of hundreds of thousands of clones listed, approximately 88% are singletons. Sequencing was performed on peripheral blood. The receptors come from a woman aged 45 to 65 with COVID-19, enrolled during active disease. The CDR3 runs from the conserved cysteine through the conserved F or W. Each record gives: V gene, CDR3 length, J gene, D gene, CDR3 protein. A D gene is named only where the DNA matches it firmly.

>TRBV30|14|TRBJ1-5|NA
CALSPGHPNQPQHF
>TRBV6-5|14|TRBJ2-7|TRBD1
CASSRDRSSYEQYF
>TRBV7-9|15|TRBJ2-6|NA
CASSPSLLGANVLTF
>TRBV2|11|TRBJ2-7|NA
CASSAEAVRYF
>TRBV19|14|TRBJ1-6|TRBD1
CASSIAGQNSPLHF
>TRBV6-1|16|TRBJ1-1|NA
CASSEVAWNRGTEAFF
>TRBV10-3|15|TRBJ1-5|TRBD1
CAISSGQDANQPQHF
>TRBV4-1|17|TRBJ2-3|TRBD2
CASSRIPGLAIGDTQYF
>TRBV18|13|TRBJ2-7|NA
CASSPSGAYEQYF
>TRBV2|13|TRBJ1-2|TRBD1
CATMKTGAVGYTF
>TRBV6-1|15|TRBJ2-7|NA
CASSEAQGGSYEQYF
>TRBV10-3|15|TRBJ2-1|TRBD1
CAISEDTGGRDEQFF
>TRBV4-1|13|TRBJ2-3|NA
CASSQLYTDTQYF
>TRBV3-1/TRBV3-2|14|TRBJ2-3|NA
CASSQDTSTDTQYF
>TRBV7-9|15|TRBJ1-3|TRBD1
CASSSDRGSENTIYF
>TRBV5-5|16|TRBJ2-7|TRBD1
CASSTSPGQVAYEQYF
>TRBV24-1|11|TRBJ2-1|NA
CATRNGTLEFF
>TRBV10-3|17|TRBJ2-3|TRBD2
CAISDELAGSNTDTQYF
>TRBV3-1/TRBV3-2|14|TRBJ1-2|TRBD1
CASSQEDRGAGYTF
>TRBV27|12|TRBJ1-2|TRBD1
CATGRGQGGYTF
>TRBV5-1|16|TRBJ2-2|NA
CASSLVAGVETGELFF
>TRBV29-1|11|TRBJ1-1|NA
CSAASNTEAFF
>TRBV6-4|14|TRBJ2-3|NA
CASSDTGRTDTQYF
>TRBV2|12|TRBJ1-1|NA
CASSGRTGGAFF
>TRBV5-1|15|TRBJ1-1|TRBD1
CASSSRQGDNTEAFF
>TRBV9|18|TRBJ2-2|TRBD2
CASSVGVAGGTSTGELFF
>TRBV10-3|17|TRBJ2-4|NA
CAISESRGDTYRNIQYF
>TRBV7-9|15|TRBJ2-3|TRBD2
CASNLLAGMIDTQYF
>TRBV30|16|TRBJ1-6|TRBD1
CAWSAGGQGESSPLHF
>TRBV19|16|TRBJ2-1|NA
CASRIGLGQIDNEQFF
>TRBV11-2|17|TRBJ1-5|NA
CASSLQLRPIEGQPQHF
>TRBV6-5|14|TRBJ1-5|TRBD1
CASATGGFNQPQHF
>TRBV30|17|TRBJ1-5|NA
CAWSVGGGAVSNQPQHF
>TRBV3-1/TRBV3-2|16|TRBJ2-3|TRBD2
CASSQEGRGDTDTQYF
>TRBV29-1|13|TRBJ2-2|TRBD1
CSVGDRGPGELFF
>TRBV2|15|TRBJ2-1|NA
CASSQGGGPYNEQFF
>TRBV11-2|15|TRBJ1-1|TRBD1
CASSLTGQEQTEAFF
>TRBV7-3|15|TRBJ1-2|TRBD1
CASSLSTGGFYGYTF
>TRBV6-4|13|TRBJ1-6|NA
CASNRGDNSPLHF
>TRBV2|12|TRBJ2-7|NA
CAGGQFSYEQYF